This is a list of T cell receptor beta chains from one sample in a study of cytomegalovirus exposure and HLA in healthy donors. The table came from immunoSEQ multiplex PCR; TCRdb's copy has only in-frame clones and leaves some out. The data hold about 150,000 clones, with roughly nine tenths observed a single time. Source material: PBMCs. Source of these receptors: a woman aged 18 to 35 in good health and CMV-seropositive. Both conserved end residues are part of each CDR3. The D gene is left open where the match is weak. Expanded clones get a size class; other rows say once, few or many, or leave the size out.

v_gene	j_gene	d_gene	abundance	CDR3aa	CDR3nt
TRBV11-3	TRBJ1-1	.	.	CASSAGVAFAEAFF	TGTGCCAGCAGCGCAGGTGTGGCCTTCGCTGAAGCTTTCTTT
TRBV30	TRBJ2-7	TRBD2	.	CAWGTSYEQYF	TGTGCCTGGGGGACTAGCTACGAGCAGTACTTC
TRBV2	TRBJ2-5	.	.	CASSARSGGTQYF	TGTGCCAGCAGTGCTCGGAGCGGCGGGACCCAGTACTTC
TRBV7-8	TRBJ1-2	.	.	CASSDRVGQWSSGYTF	TGTGCCAGCAGCGATAGAGTAGGACAGTGGTCGTCGGGCTACACCTTC
TRBV6-5	TRBJ1-1	.	.	CASTLVGPMNTEAFF	TGTGCCAGCACCCTGGTGGGGCCGATGAACACTGAAGCTTTCTTT
TRBV6-5	TRBJ2-7	.	.	CASSYPTGSGTEQYF	TGTGCCAGCAGTTACCCGACAGGATCGGGCACGGAGCAGTACTTC
TRBV4-1	TRBJ2-2	TRBD2	.	CASSPGLAGMNTGELFF	TGCGCCAGCAGCCCCGGACTAGCGGGAATGAACACCGGGGAGCTGTTTTTT
TRBV11-3	TRBJ2-5	TRBD2	once	CASSLEGRGWGETQYF	TGTGCCAGCAGCTTAGAGGGGAGGGGCTGGGGTGAGACCCAGTACTTC
TRBV2	TRBJ2-2	.	.	CASIGGTGELFF	TGTGCCAGCATCGGCGGTACCGGGGAGCTGTTTTTT
TRBV9	TRBJ2-2	.	.	CASSPPDMNTGELFF	TGTGCCAGCAGTCCCCCCGACATGAACACCGGGGAGCTGTTTTTT
TRBV6-1	TRBJ2-7	TRBD2	.	CASSRAGGPIEQYF	TGTGCCAGCAGCCGAGCGGGAGGGCCAATCGAGCAGTACTTC
TRBV9	TRBJ2-7	.	.	CASSVAGGIEQYF	TGTGCCAGCAGCGTAGCGGGGGGCATCGAGCAGTACTTC
TRBV5-1	TRBJ2-7	TRBD1	.	CASNQGDYEQYF	TGCGCCAGCAATCAGGGGGATTACGAGCAGTACTTC
TRBV11-3	TRBJ2-3	TRBD1	.	CASSARQGKGSTDTQYF	TGTGCCAGCAGCGCCAGACAGGGGAAGGGTAGCACAGATACGCAGTATTTT
TRBV30	TRBJ2-5	.	.	CAWSPAGSGWETQYF	TGTGCCTGGAGCCCTGCGGGTTCTGGCTGGGAGACCCAGTACTTC
TRBV10-1	TRBJ2-3	.	.	CASSESPSGTDTQYF	TGCGCCAGCAGTGAGTCCCCTAGCGGCACAGATACGCAGTATTTT
TRBV5-1	TRBJ1-2	TRBD1	.	CASSLDPGTGFSYGYTF	TGCGCCAGCAGCTTGGACCCCGGGACAGGGTTTAGCTATGGCTACACCTTC
TRBV11-3	TRBJ2-1	TRBD2	.	CASSVTSGRNEQFF	TGTGCCAGCAGCGTAACTAGCGGGAGGAATGAGCAGTTCTTC
TRBV9	TRBJ2-3	TRBD2	few	CASSVRYGRAEDTQYF	TGTGCCAGCAGCGTACGTTACGGGAGGGCCGAAGATACGCAGTATTTT
TRBV27	TRBJ2-2	TRBD2	.	CASSLSLAGGTGELFF	TGTGCCAGCAGTTTATCTTTAGCGGGAGGAACCGGGGAGCTGTTTTTT
TRBV15	TRBJ1-5	.	once	CATSRDWGGDQPQHF	TGTGCCACCAGCAGAGATTGGGGGGGAGATCAGCCCCAGCATTTT
TRBV11-2	TRBJ2-1	TRBD2	.	CASSLVGTSGNEQFF	TGTGCCAGCAGCTTAGTGGGGACTAGCGGGAATGAGCAGTTCTTC
TRBV5-3	TRBJ2-2	TRBD1	few	CARDRVPGELFF	TGTGCCAGGGACAGGGTGCCCGGGGAGCTGTTTTTT
TRBV11-2	TRBJ2-5	.	once	CASSYNRVVPTDDDKYF	TGTGCCAGCAGCTATAACAGGGTGGTTCCGACCGACGACGACAAGTACTTC
TRBV11-2	TRBJ2-7	.	.	CASSIPGVSYEQYF	TGTGCCAGCAGCATCCCGGGGGTTTCCTACGAGCAGTACTTC
TRBV27	TRBJ2-6	.	.	CASSLSPGYFSGANVLTF	TGTGCCAGCAGTTTATCTCCAGGGTATTTCTCCGGGGCCAACGTCCTGACTTTC
TRBV15	TRBJ2-3	.	.	CATSSQRVGTDTQYF	TGTGCCACCAGCAGTCAGCGGGTTGGGACAGATACGCAGTATTTT
TRBV29-1	TRBJ2-6	TRBD1	.	CSVGGTGASGANVLTF	TGCAGCGTTGGGGGGACAGGGGCTTCTGGGGCCAACGTCCTGACTTTC
TRBV10-1	TRBJ2-3	TRBD2	.	CASSESGLAGGPSTDTQYF	TGCGCCAGCAGTGAGTCGGGACTAGCGGGAGGTCCTAGCACAGATACGCAGTATTTT
TRBV18	TRBJ2-7	.	.	CASSFSPGSYEQYF	TGTGCCAGCTCATTTTCCCCTGGCAGCTACGAGCAGTACTTC
TRBV6-5	TRBJ2-3	.	.	CASSYGQRTDTQYF	TGTGCCAGCAGTTACGGACAGCGCACAGATACGCAGTATTTT
TRBV13	TRBJ2-1	TRBD2	.	CASSLTSGEQFF	TGTGCCAGCAGCCTAACTAGCGGGGAGCAGTTCTTC
TRBV11-2	TRBJ1-5	.	few	CASSWGDSQPQHF	TGTGCCAGCAGCTGGGGGGATTCTCAGCCCCAGCATTTT
TRBV19	TRBJ2-5	TRBD1	.	CASSPGTGGQETQYF	TGTGCCAGTAGTCCGGGGACAGGGGGCCAAGAGACCCAGTACTTC
TRBV12-2	TRBJ2-7	.	.	CASRFLLAGGSYEQYF	TGTGCAAGTCGCTTCCTCCTAGCGGGAGGTTCCTACGAGCAGTACTTC
TRBV29-1	TRBJ2-7	.	once	CSVDVGAYEQYF	TGCAGCGTTGATGTGGGCGCCTACGAGCAGTACTTC
TRBV27	TRBJ1-5	TRBD1	.	CASSQGQGAFQPQHF	TGTGCCAGCAGCCAGGGACAGGGGGCGTTTCAGCCCCAGCATTTT
TRBV4-1	TRBJ2-3	TRBD1	.	CASSQEGEGGLRDTQYF	TGCGCCAGCAGCCAAGAAGGAGAAGGGGGCCTAAGAGATACGCAGTATTTT
TRBV28	TRBJ2-7	.	.	CASSLGGGPYEQYF	TGTGCCAGCAGTTTAGGGGGAGGCCCCTACGAGCAGTACTTC
TRBV7-9	TRBJ1-2	.	once	CASSLPRQVYGYTF	TGTGCCAGCAGCTTACCTCGACAGGTCTATGGCTACACCTTC
TRBV4-3	TRBJ1-4	TRBD1	.	CASSQETGGFEKLFF	TGCGCCAGCAGCCAAGAGACAGGGGGCTTCGAAAAACTGTTTTTT
TRBV4-1	TRBJ2-1	.	.	CASSQGSGQYNEQFF	TGCGCCAGCAGCCAAGGTAGCGGACAATACAATGAGCAGTTCTTC
TRBV7-9	TRBJ2-1	.	.	CASRSTGTEINEQFF	TGTGCCAGCAGGTCAACCGGGACTGAAATCAATGAGCAGTTCTTC
TRBV30	TRBJ2-1	TRBD2	.	CASRTSGNNEQFF	TGTGCCTCCCGGACTAGCGGCAACAATGAGCAGTTCTTC
TRBV14	TRBJ1-2	TRBD1	.	CASSPGQAYGYTF	TGTGCCAGCAGCCCGGGACAGGCCTATGGCTACACCTTC
TRBV10-1	TRBJ2-7	TRBD2	medium-sized	CASSEGKRGNYEQYF	TGCGCCAGCAGTGAGGGAAAGCGGGGGAACTACGAGCAGTACTTC
TRBV19	TRBJ1-1	.	.	CASTPGQANTEAFF	TGTGCCAGTACTCCGGGACAAGCGAACACTGAAGCTTTCTTT
TRBV19	TRBJ1-5	.	once	CASSPHPGQNNQPQHF	TGTGCCAGTAGTCCCCACCCTGGACAGAACAATCAGCCCCAGCATTTT
TRBV7-2	TRBJ2-5	.	.	CASSLGGAEAQYF	TGTGCCAGCAGCTTAGGCGGGGCAGAGGCCCAGTACTTC
TRBV29-1	TRBJ1-1	.	.	CSVEGTSDSEAFF	TGCAGCGTTGAAGGGACATCCGACAGTGAAGCTTTCTTT
TRBV27	TRBJ2-5	.	once	CASSPRLVRYQETQYF	TGTGCCAGCAGCCCCCGACTAGTCAGGTACCAAGAGACCCAGTACTTC
TRBV7-9	TRBJ1-1	.	.	CASSLEHPNTEAFF	TGTGCCAGCAGCTTAGAACACCCGAACACTGAAGCTTTCTTT
TRBV9	TRBJ1-1	.	.	CASSPRALEGSEAFF	TGTGCCAGCAGCCCCCGGGCCCTAGAGGGCTCTGAAGCTTTCTTT
TRBV19	TRBJ1-1	TRBD1	.	CASSPRDRGPQTEAFF	TGTGCCAGTAGTCCGAGGGACAGGGGGCCGCAAACTGAAGCTTTCTTT